A single sample gave rise to the 3 T cell receptor beta chains below, sequenced in a study of blood T cells in healthy people across ages. The use of a sample-barcoded 5' primer and a J-beta primer mix characterized a second PCR of roughly 6 to 11 cycles. TCRdb independently ran MiXCR on the 5' RACE reads; one entry per CDR3 protein. Of roughly 800,000 distinct CDR3 sequences detected, around half appear once; the ten largest clones hold 40% to 50%. The source material was blood. The receptors derive from a man older than 75 in good health.

The chain combines TRBV27 with TRBJ2-1; D call uncertain. There are 14 residues in the CDR3. Trimming left V 3 bases short and J 5 bases short, with 11 bases between. CDR1 and CDR2 from the germline V gene are MNHEY and SMNVEV (reference sequence). In DNA, the CDR3 is TGTGCCAGCAGTTTGCGGCTACACGACAATGAGCAGTTCTTC. Translated: CASSLRLHDNEQFF.

This clonotype was counted only a few times. This rearrangement joins TRBV7-2 to TRBJ2-2, with a possible D match to TRBD1 (8 bases). V gave up 5 bases and J gave up 4 bases, with 14 bases separating them. The CDR3 covers 15 residues. CDR1 is SGHTA, CDR2 FQGNSA, per germline. CDR3 sequence reads: CASSSGDRSTGELFF. CDR3 in DNA: TGTGCCAGCAGCAGCGGGGACAGGTCCACCGGGGAGCTGTTTTTT.

The chain couples TRBV12-3 or TRBV12-4 to TRBJ2-1; TRBD2 is a possible D gene (7 bases). The length of the CDR3 is 16 residues. The V end was cut by 8 bases, the J end by 6 bases, with 23 bases between. CDR3: CASSLTGGWGANEQFF. The CDR3 DNA is TGTGCCAGCTCTCTTACCGGGGGGTGGGGGGCCAATGAGCAGTTCTTC.